These 18 T cell receptor beta chains originate from one sample sequenced in a study of cytomegalovirus exposure and HLA in healthy donors. Primers for the PCR totalled 60 Vbeta and 13 Jbeta. Assay: immunoSEQ multiplex PCR; the TCRdb copy retains only in-frame clones and omits some. The table shows about 160,000 clones, with 77% occurring only once. Material for sequencing was PBMCs. The receptors were sampled from a man in his thirties or forties in good health and CMV-seropositive.

The gene calls are TRBV6-4 and TRBJ2-5, with 9 positions matching TRBD2. The CDR3 runs 15 residues. Per germline, CDR1 MRHNA and CDR2 SNTAGT. The J segment lost 5 bases and the V segment lost 3 bases, leaving 7 bases of the junction unmatched. The CDR3 here is CASSEVQRGAETQYF. DNA for the CDR3: TGTGCCAGCAGTGAAGTCCAGCGGGGGGCGGAGACCCAGTACTTC.

This chain uses TRBV29-1 with TRBJ2-3, with 11 bases identical to TRBD2. The junction had 6 bases not matched to a gene; V was cut back by 1 base and J by 3 bases. The germline V gene encodes CDR1 SQVTM and CDR2 ANQGSEA. The CDR3 extends over 16 amino acids. CDR3 sequence reads: CSVEGGSGGATDTQYF. The CDR3 DNA reads as TGCAGCGTTGAAGGGGGTAGCGGGGGGGCTACAGATACGCAGTATTTT.

The V call is TRBV27, the J call TRBJ2-3; 12 nucleotides align to TRBD2. CDR1 is MNHEY and CDR2 is SMNVEV in the germline V gene (reference sequence). The V and J ends lost 3 bases and 4 bases, in that order; junction bases with no gene match: 5. The CDR3 contains 16 residues. The CDR3 protein is CASSFLTSGGPDTQYF. CDR3 in DNA: TGTGCCAGCAGTTTTTTGACTAGCGGGGGTCCAGATACGCAGTATTTT.

The sample holds a few counts of this clone. The chain has TRBV4-1 and TRBJ1-4, with D possibly matching TRBD1 (5 bases). Trimming cost V 5 bases and J 8 bases, with 18 bases left between them. Germline-derived CDR1 and CDR2 are MGHRA and YSYEKL. The CDR3 is 15 residues long. CDR3 region: CASSYGGGLGEKLFF. DNA for the CDR3: TGCGCCAGCAGCTACGGGGGAGGACTGGGCGAAAAACTGTTTTTT.

The rearrangement uses TRBV7-2 and TRBJ1-5, with TRBD1 matching 7 bases. V lost 2 bases, J lost 2 bases, and 6 bases stayed unmatched. CDR1 SGHTA and CDR2 FQGNSA come from the germline V gene. This CDR3 comprises 16 residues. As DNA, the CDR3 is TGTGCCAGCAGCTTACAAGAGGGGGCAGGCAATCAGCCCCAGCATTTT. It specifies CASSLQEGAGNQPQHF.

The genes are TRBV6-5 and TRBJ1-4; 8 nucleotides align to TRBD1. Trimming removed 2 bases from V and 7 bases from J; junction bases left unmatched: 9. CDR1 is MNHEY, CDR2 SVGAGI, per germline. The CDR3 is 16 amino acids. For the CDR3, the DNA is TGTGCCAGCAGTTACGGGACAGGCCGGGCGGCTGAAAAACTGTTTTTT. Its protein product is CASSYGTGRAAEKLFF.

In the case of this clone: An end of the junction does not agree with germline; a read error may underlie this. The V gene is TRBV30, the J gene TRBJ2-5, with 10 bases that match TRBD1. The better agreement between TRBJ2-7 and the DNA end casts doubt on the J call. The CDR3 is made up of 15 amino acids. Germline values: CDR1 GTSNPN, CDR2 SVGIG (reference sequence). CDR3 bases: TGTGCCTGGAGCCCGGGACAGGGGTCCTCCCACGAGCAGTACTTC. It specifies CAWSPGQGSSHEQYF.

The chain links TRBV7-9 to TRBJ2-3, with 8 positions matching TRBD2. CDR3 length: 14 amino acids. Germline V gene sequence: CDR1 SEHNR, CDR2 FQNEAQ (reference sequence). Trimming removed 8 bases from V and 0 bases from J; junction bases left unmatched: 4. The CDR3 nucleotides read TGTGCCAGCCTTCGGGGGGGTAGCACAGATACGCAGTATTTT. This codes for CASLRGGSTDTQYF.

This clone came up a few times. V usage is TRBV19 and J usage is TRBJ2-3; D possibly corresponds to TRBD2 (6 bases). This CDR3 has 13 residues. Between the trimmed V and J ends, which lost 6 bases and 2 bases, there was a span of 9 bases. Germline V gives CDR1 LNHDA, CDR2 SQIVND (reference sequence). The CDR3 DNA reads TGTGCCAGTAGGGCGGGATCCACAGATACGCAGTATTTT. Translating gives CASRAGSTDTQYF.

This clone was seen once. The chain couples TRBV6-5 to TRBJ2-5; D is perhaps TRBD2 (7 bases). Germline lookup yields CDR1 MNHEY and CDR2 SVGAGI. V was clipped by 0 bases and J by 9 bases, with 20 bases between them. The CDR3 runs 16 residues. This chain's CDR3 is CASSYSKKGWEGAQYF. In nucleotides, the CDR3 is TGTGCCAGCAGTTACTCGAAGAAAGGCTGGGAGGGGGCCCAGTACTTC.

The rearrangement links TRBV9 to TRBJ2-3; D uncertain. The germline gives CDR1 SGDLS, CDR2 YYNGEE. The CDR3 is 13 amino acids. V lost 0 bases, J lost 2 bases, and 4 bases lay in between. The CDR3 spells CASSVANTDTQYF. CDR3 DNA: TGTGCCAGCAGCGTAGCCAACACAGATACGCAGTATTTT.

This chain links TRBV6-6 with TRBJ2-3; perhaps TRBD2 as D (6 bases). Per the germline V gene, CDR1 is MNHNY and CDR2 is SVGAGI (reference sequence). The CDR3 sequence is 14 residues long. V shed 0 bases and J shed 8 bases, with 12 bases lying between them. This CDR3 is CASSYSASEGTQYF. The CDR3 DNA reads as TGTGCCAGCAGTTACTCAGCTAGCGAGGGTACGCAGTATTTT.

V is TRBV28 and J is TRBJ2-7; a weak D match, TRBD2 (5 bases). Trimming removed 6 bases at V and 1 base at J, with 7 bases between. Per germline, CDR1 MDHEN and CDR2 SYDVKM. The CDR3 totals 12 residues. CDR3 sequence reads: CASSIASYEQYF. The CDR3 nucleotides are TGTGCCAGCAGCATAGCGTCCTACGAGCAGTACTTC.

This chain's CDR3 is CATSREGAYEQYF. In DNA, the CDR3 is TGTGCCACCAGCAGAGAAGGGGCATACGAGCAGTACTTC. The genes are TRBV15 and TRBJ2-7, with D perhaps TRBD1 (5 bases). Per germline, CDR1 LNHNV and CDR2 YYDKDF (reference sequence). The CDR3 is 13 residues long. Trimming pared 0 bases from V and 4 bases from J, leaving 7 bases between.

The chain is built from TRBV30 and TRBJ2-7; possible D gene TRBD1, 6 bases. The CDR3 covers 16 residues. Germline loops: CDR1 GTSNPN, CDR2 SVGIG (reference sequence). V was pared by 1 base and J by 0 bases, with 16 bases between. Here the CDR3 reads CAWSARSRGFSYEQYF. In DNA form, the CDR3 reads TGTGCCTGGAGTGCCCGCTCGAGGGGGTTCTCCTACGAGCAGTACTTC. Variable domain in full (rest from reference TRBV30 and TRBJ2-7): SQTIHQWPATLVQPVGSPLSLECTVEGTSNPNLYWYRQAAGRGLQLLFYSVGIGQISSEVPQNLSASRPQDRQFILSSKKLLLSDSGFYLCAWSARSRGFSYEQYFGPGTRLTVT.

The rearrangement links TRBV28 to TRBJ2-1; D gene uncertain. The V gene's germline CDR1 is MDHEN and CDR2 SYDVKM. This CDR3 has 13 residues. Trimming cost V 5 bases and J 5 bases, with 10 bases left between them. The CDR3, as DNA: TGTGCCAGCAGTCAACCAGCGAACAATGAGCAGTTCTTC. This translates into CASSQPANNEQFF. The entire variable domain, with the rest obtained from reference TRBV28 and TRBJ2-1, is as follows: DVKVTQSSRYLVKRTGEKVFLECVQDMDHENMFWYRQDPGLGLRLIYFSYDVKMKEKGDIPEGYSVSREKKERFSLILESASTNQTSMYLCASSQPANNEQFFGPGTRLTVL.

This clone was seen a single time. CDR3 DNA sequence: TGTGCCAGCAGTGGACAGGCCGGGTCCTACGAGCAGTACTTC. Its translation: CASSGQAGSYEQYF. The chain carries TRBV7-2 and TRBJ2-7, with TRBD1 matching 7 bases. CDR3 size: 14 residues. Germline assignment: CDR1 SGHTA and CDR2 FQGNSA. The V segment lost 6 bases and the J segment 1 base; nucleotides outside the gene matches: 6.

V and J are TRBV9 and TRBJ2-3; 11 nucleotides match TRBD2. The CDR3 totals 17 residues. Germline CDR1 and CDR2: SGDLS and YYNGEE. Losses at the gene ends were 2 bases for V and 0 bases for J; bases not matched to a gene: 5. The CDR3 bases are TGTGCCAGCAGCGTCCTTAGCGGGGGGGCTAGCACAGATACGCAGTATTTT. Protein sequence: CASSVLSGGASTDTQYF. The complete variable domain, with remaining parts taken from reference TRBV9 and TRBJ2-3, reads DSGVTQTPKHLITATGQRVTLRCSPRSGDLSVYWYQQSLDQGLQFLIQYYNGEERAKGNILERFSAQQFPDLHSELNLSSLELGDSALYFCASSVLSGGASTDTQYFGPGTRLTVL.